Shown below are 32 T cell receptor beta chains from a single sample sequenced in a study of blood T cell repertoires in COVID-19. The table came from immunoSEQ multiplex PCR; TCRdb's copy has only in-frame clones and leaves some out. The sample records hundreds of thousands of clones, approximately 86% being singletons. The sample comprised peripheral blood. These receptors all come from a woman in her thirties with COVID-19, enrolled during active disease.

The V gene is TRBV7-8, the J gene TRBJ1-1, with 12 bases matching TRBD1. Per germline, CDR1 SGHVS and CDR2 FQNEAQ. The CDR3 totals 17 residues. V dropped 3 bases and J dropped 4; count of bases not matched to a gene: 9. CDR3 nucleotide sequence: TGTGCCAGCAGCTTCGGGACAGGGGGCGCTTATCCCACTGAAGCTTTCTTT. It codes for CASSFGTGGAYPTEAFF. Using reference TRBV7-8 and TRBJ1-1 for the parts outside the CDR3, the full variable domain is GAGVSQSPRYKVAKRGQDVALRCDPISGHVSLFWYQQALGQGPEFLTYFQNEAQLDKSGLPSDRFFAERPEGSVSTLKIQRTQQEDSAVYLCASSFGTGGAYPTEAFFGQGTRLTVV.

This chain uses TRBV29-1 with TRBJ2-3; D possibly corresponds to TRBD2 (6 bases). This CDR3 region has 13 residues. Per germline, CDR1 SQVTM and CDR2 ANQGSEA. Trimming took off 0 bases at V and 10 bases at J, with 14 bases between the two ends. The chain's CDR3 is CSVEDLVGGPQYF. Here the CDR3 DNA reads TGCAGCGTTGAAGATCTTGTGGGAGGTCCGCAGTATTTT.

The chain carries TRBV11-2 and TRBJ2-2; 7 bases line up with TRBD2. The CDR3 spans 13 residues. Germline CDR1 reads SGHAT; CDR2 reads FQNNGV. Germline trimming cut 6 bases from V and 4 bases from J; bases unmatched to any gene: 2. The CDR3 DNA reads as TGTGCCAGCAGGCGGACTAGCACCGGGGAGCTGTTTTTT. The encoded protein is CASRRTSTGELFF.

The count of this clone is one. The genes are TRBV5-1 and TRBJ1-6; TRBD1 agrees at 9 bases. This CDR3 is 16 amino acids long. V shed 4 bases, J shed 6 bases, and the junction held 8 bases outside the gene matches. Germline V gene lookup returns CDR1 SGHRS and CDR2 YFSETQ. DNA for the CDR3: TGCGCCAGCAGCCCCGGGACAGGGCGGGGTAATTCACCCCTCCACTTT. Residues: CASSPGTGRGNSPLHF. Looking up the rest from reference TRBV5-1 and TRBJ1-6 gives the full variable domain: KAGVTQTPRYLIKTRGQQVTLSCSPISGHRSVSWYQQTPGQGLQFLFEYFSETQRNKGNFPGRFSGRQFSNSRSEMNVSTLELGDSALYLCASSPGTGRGNSPLHFGNGTRLTVT.

V usage is TRBV5-4 and J usage is TRBJ2-2; the D gene is possibly TRBD2 (5 bases). V dropped 2 bases and J dropped 3 bases, with 11 bases sitting between them. CDR3 length: 15 amino acids. The V gene's germline CDR1 is SGHNT and CDR2 YYREEE (reference sequence). The CDR3 DNA reads as TGTGCCAGCAGCTTCAAGAAAGCGGACACCGGGGAGCTGTTTTTT. Translating it yields CASSFKKADTGELFF.

The chain couples TRBV7-6 to TRBJ1-5; D might be TRBD1 (6 bases). The ends were cut back, 5 bases at V and 10 bases at J, with 12 bases in the middle. The CDR3 covers 12 residues. CDR1 is SGHVS, CDR2 FNYEAQ, per germline. The CDR3 DNA reads TGTGCCAGCAGCGTATCAGGGGTCCCCCAGCATTTT. It yields the protein CASSVSGVPQHF.

This clone was seen more than once but under ten times. This chain joins TRBV5-1 and TRBJ2-1, with 8 bases identical to TRBD1. Germline V gives CDR1 SGHRS, CDR2 YFSETQ. Trimming took 2 bases from V and 6 from J; bases not matched to a gene: 1. This CDR3 is built from 13 residues. The DNA for the CDR3 is TGCGCCAGCAGCTTCGGACAGGGCAATGAGCAGTTCTTC. Protein sequence: CASSFGQGNEQFF. Full variable domain (rest looked up from reference TRBV5-1 and TRBJ2-1): KAGVTQTPRYLIKTRGQQVTLSCSPISGHRSVSWYQQTPGQGLQFLFEYFSETQRNKGNFPGRFSGRQFSNSRSEMNVSTLELGDSALYLCASSFGQGNEQFFGPGTRLTVL.

This rearrangement joins TRBV7-9 to TRBJ2-1, with 13 bases lining up with TRBD2. CDR3 length equals 16 residues. The germline V gene encodes CDR1 SEHNR and CDR2 FQNEAQ (reference sequence). Trimming cost V 4 bases and J 3 bases; bases outside gene matches: 3. Here the CDR3 DNA reads TGTGCCAGCAGCTGGACTAGCGGGAGAAGCTACAATGAGCAGTTCTTC. Translation gives CASSWTSGRSYNEQFF.

The V and J genes are TRBV29-1 and TRBJ2-7; 13 bases are a match to TRBD2. The CDR3 runs 18 residues. CDR1 SQVTM and CDR2 ANQGSEA come from the germline V gene. The V segment lost 5 bases and the J segment 2 bases; nucleotides outside the gene matches: 15. The CDR3 is CSVPAVGTSGESAYEQYF. As DNA, the CDR3 is TGCAGCGTTCCTGCCGTAGGGACTAGCGGGGAATCTGCCTACGAGCAGTACTTC.

In its sample, this clone was seen once. The chain couples TRBV5-4 to TRBJ2-1; D is unresolved. The CDR3 runs to 14 residues. CDR1 SGHNT and CDR2 YYREEE come from the germline V gene (reference sequence). V lost 0 bases to trimming and J lost 3 bases, with 7 bases between them. CDR3 amino acids: CASSLGGLYNEQFF. Written as DNA, the CDR3 is TGTGCCAGCAGCTTGGGCGGTCTCTACAATGAGCAGTTCTTC.

The table lists this clone with a count of one. The V and J genes are TRBV7-9 and TRBJ2-3; 13 nucleotides match TRBD2. Looked up from germline, CDR1 is SEHNR and CDR2 is FQNEAQ (reference sequence). This CDR3 is 16 amino acids long. J gave up 4 bases and V 4 bases, and 5 bases lay outside the gene matches. The chain's CDR3 is CASSWTSGSGPDTQYF. In nucleotides, the CDR3 is TGTGCCAGCAGCTGGACTAGCGGGAGTGGGCCAGATACGCAGTATTTT.

V usage is TRBV9 and J usage is TRBJ1-2, with 10 bases matching TRBD1. Germline values: CDR1 SGDLS, CDR2 YYNGEE. After removal of 0 bases from V and 3 bases from J, the junction contained 2 bases not matched to a gene. The CDR3 consists of 15 residues. The CDR3 is CASSVAGQGDYGYTF. The DNA of the CDR3 is TGTGCCAGCAGCGTAGCAGGACAGGGGGACTATGGCTACACCTTC. Combining the CDR3 with reference TRBV9 and TRBJ1-2 gives the whole variable domain DSGVTQTPKHLITATGQRVTLRCSPRSGDLSVYWYQQSLDQGLQFLIQYYNGEERAKGNILERFSAQQFPDLHSELNLSSLELGDSALYFCASSVAGQGDYGYTFGSGTRLTVV.

The chain recombines TRBV18 with TRBJ2-1; a weak D match, TRBD2 (6 bases). Trimming stripped 4 bases from V and 6 bases from J, with 22 bases between. The CDR3 has 17 residues. Germline CDR1 KGHSH, CDR2 LQKENI. The DNA for the CDR3 is TGTGCCAGCTCACGCTTGCCGGGACTCGGATTGGGCAATGAGCAGTTCTTC. Its translation is CASSRLPGLGLGNEQFF.

This clone was detected once. CDR3 loop: CASSRNTEAFF. CDR3 in DNA: TGTGCCAGCAGTCGGAACACTGAAGCTTTCTTT. The V call is TRBV25-1, the J call TRBJ1-1; unclear D gene. V was clipped by 5 bases and J by 1 base, with 2 bases between them. From germline, CDR1 is MGHDK and CDR2 SYGVNS. The CDR3 has 11 amino acids.

This chain joins TRBV4-1 and TRBJ2-1; D is uncertain. CDR3 size: 16 residues. Trimming pared 0 bases from V and 0 bases from J, leaving 9 bases between. In germline, CDR1 is MGHRA, CDR2 YSYEKL. The CDR3 coding sequence is TGCGCCAGCAGCCAAGATGCAAGCGTCTCCTACAATGAGCAGTTCTTC. Amino acid sequence: CASSQDASVSYNEQFF.

The chain links TRBV5-4 to TRBJ2-1, with TRBD2 matching 7 bases. The ends lost 2 bases at V and 1 base at J; junction bases unmatched: 6. Germline assignment: CDR1 SGHNT and CDR2 YYREEE (reference sequence). The CDR3 sequence is 16 residues long. The CDR3 protein is CASSLTTSSSYNEQFF. The CDR3 nucleotides read TGTGCCAGCAGCTTAACGACTAGCAGTTCCTACAATGAGCAGTTCTTC. Supplemented by reference TRBV5-4 and TRBJ2-1, the full variable domain reads ETGVTQSPTHLIKTRGQQVTLRCSSQSGHNTVSWYQQALGQGPQFIFQYYREEENGRGNFPPRFSGLQFPNYSSELNVNALELDDSALYLCASSLTTSSSYNEQFFGPGTRLTVL.

The chain links TRBV10-3 to TRBJ2-3, with 14 bases identical to TRBD2. This CDR3 is 16 amino acids long. Trimming removed 6 bases from V and 2 bases from J; junction bases left unmatched: 4. CDR1 ENHRY and CDR2 SYGVKD come from the germline V gene. In DNA form, the CDR3 reads TGTGCCATCAGGAGACTAGCGGGAGGGAACACAGATACGCAGTATTTT. Translating it yields CAIRRLAGGNTDTQYF.

This rearrangement joins TRBV2 to TRBJ1-2; 8 bases match TRBD1. Trimming removed 6 bases from V and 4 bases from J; junction bases left unmatched: 7. The CDR3 is made up of 14 amino acids. Germline V gene sequence: CDR1 SNHLY, CDR2 FYNNEI. The CDR3 loop reads CASRTSGTGYGYTF. The CDR3 DNA follows: TGTGCCAGCAGAACTTCCGGGACAGGCTATGGCTACACCTTC.

The CDR3 loop is CASSYSDRVVLTDTQYF. The CDR3 DNA is TGTGCCAGCAGTTACTCAGACAGGGTGGTGTTGACAGATACGCAGTATTTT. V usage is TRBV6-2 or TRBV6-3 and J usage is TRBJ2-3, with 7 positions matching TRBD1. The germline V gene has CDR1 MNHEY and CDR2 SVGEGT. The CDR3 is 17 residues long. The V and J ends lost 0 bases and 3 bases, in that order; junction bases with no gene match: 9.

This clone was observed a few times. The genes are TRBV3-1 (or the pseudogene TRBV3-2) and TRBJ1-5; TRBD1 matches at 9 bases. CDR1 LGHDT and CDR2 YNNKEL come from the germline V gene (reference sequence). CDR3 length: 16 residues. With V trimmed by 3 bases and J by 3 bases, 6 bases remained unmatched. For the CDR3, the DNA is TGTGCCAGCAGCCAGGCCGGGACAGGGTTCAATCAGCCCCAGCATTTT. Its translation is CASSQAGTGFNQPQHF.

V usage is TRBV28 and J usage is TRBJ1-2; TRBD1 agrees at 8 bases. This CDR3 region has 14 residues. Germline V gene sequence: CDR1 MDHEN, CDR2 SYDVKM. Trimming at V came to 5 bases and at J to 8 bases, leaving 10 bases not matched to a gene. CDR3 in DNA: TGTGCCAGCAGTGTAACAGGGGGGGCACGGGGCTACACCTTC. Protein sequence: CASSVTGGARGYTF.

J is TRBJ2-5 and V is TRBV3-1 (or the pseudogene TRBV3-2), with 11 bases lining up with TRBD2. The CDR3 sequence is 16 residues long. Germline V gene lookup returns CDR1 LGHDT and CDR2 YNNKEL (reference sequence). V dropped 1 base and J dropped 5; count of bases not matched to a gene: 6. CDR3 sequence: CASSQVLSGGEETQYF. CDR3 bases: TGTGCCAGCAGCCAAGTTCTTAGCGGGGGGGAGGAGACCCAGTACTTC.

CDR3 region: CASSPILVWSGEQYF. The DNA of the CDR3 is TGTGCCAGCAGCCCCATCCTAGTATGGTCGGGCGAGCAGTACTTC. The chain recombines TRBV14 with TRBJ2-7, with D unresolved. Germline loops: CDR1 SGHDN, CDR2 FVKESK. V lost 4 bases, J lost 6 bases, and 19 bases lay in between. The CDR3 consists of 15 residues.

The chain couples TRBV2 to TRBJ1-2; 12 bases are shared with TRBD1. The germline CDR1 and CDR2 sequences are SNHLY and FYNNEI. V shed 6 bases, J shed 8 bases, and the junction held 7 bases outside the gene matches. This CDR3 spans 14 amino acids. As DNA, the CDR3 is TGTGCCAGCAGACCGGGACAGGGGGCGCAAGGCTACACCTTC. Translating gives CASRPGQGAQGYTF.

The J gene is TRBJ2-7, the V gene TRBV5-6; 9 nucleotides match TRBD2. V shed 2 bases and J 6 bases; nucleotides not matched to a gene: 12. The CDR3 covers 16 residues. CDR1 and CDR2 from the germline V gene are SGHDT and YYEEEE. The CDR3 protein is CASSFGIGTSSREQYF. The CDR3 nucleotides read TGTGCCAGCAGCTTTGGCATAGGGACTAGCTCCCGCGAGCAGTACTTC.

About this clone itself: At the DNA level, this CDR3 is encoded by other sequences in the same sample as well. For the CDR3, the DNA is TGTGCCAGCAGTTTATCGTTGTATGGCTACACCTTC. This sequence encodes CASSLSLYGYTF. This chain links TRBV28 with TRBJ1-2, with no clear D. From germline, CDR1 is MDHEN and CDR2 SYDVKM. The CDR3 length is 12 residues. The V gene lost 1 base and the J gene lost 5 bases, with 5 bases spanning the gap.

V gene TRBV18 combines with J gene TRBJ2-2, with D perhaps matching TRBD2 (5 bases). Between the trimmed V and J ends, which lost 4 bases and 1 base, there was a span of 16 bases. Germline-derived CDR1 and CDR2 are KGHSH and LQKENI. This CDR3 has 17 residues. The CDR3 reads CASSQPGGTMNTGELFF. The CDR3 DNA follows: TGTGCCAGCTCACAGCCCGGAGGTACTATGAACACCGGGGAGCTGTTTTTT.

The gene calls are TRBV25-1 and TRBJ1-1, with 9 bases fitting TRBD1. The germline V gene encodes CDR1 MGHDK and CDR2 SYGVNS. This CDR3 is built from 13 residues. Unmatched junction bases numbered 5, after V lost 3 bases and J lost 9 bases. As DNA, the CDR3 is TGTGCCAGCAGTGATCCCGGGACAGGGAAAGCTTTCTTT. Its protein is CASSDPGTGKAFF.

In DNA form, the CDR3 reads TGCGCCAGCAGCAGGTTAGCGGGGGGCACAGATACGCAGTATTTT. Its protein product is CASSRLAGGTDTQYF. The genes are TRBV4-3 and TRBJ2-3; 9 nucleotides agree with TRBD2. The CDR3 spans 15 residues. Germline V lookup: CDR1 LGHNA, CDR2 YSLEER. V lost 5 bases, J lost 1 base, and 4 bases stayed unmatched.

The sample holds a few counts of this clone. J is TRBJ2-3 and V is TRBV5-1; 8 nucleotides line up with TRBD2. The CDR3 covers 14 residues. The J segment lost 4 bases and the V segment lost 2 bases, leaving 3 bases of the junction unmatched. Germline loops: CDR1 SGHRS, CDR2 YFSETQ. The CDR3 DNA is TGCGCCAGCAGCTTTGGGACTAGTTCAGATACGCAGTATTTT. This translates into CASSFGTSSDTQYF. Full variable domain (outside the CDR3, taken from reference TRBV5-1 and TRBJ2-3): KAGVTQTPRYLIKTRGQQVTLSCSPISGHRSVSWYQQTPGQGLQFLFEYFSETQRNKGNFPGRFSGRQFSNSRSEMNVSTLELGDSALYLCASSFGTSSDTQYFGPGTRLTVL.

V gene TRBV5-4 combines with J gene TRBJ2-2; the match to TRBD2 covers 7 bases. Germline V gene sequence: CDR1 SGHNT, CDR2 YYREEE (reference sequence). V lost 6 bases to trimming and J lost 0 bases; unmatched junction nucleotides: 2. The CDR3 is 14 residues long. CDR3 sequence (DNA): TGTGCCAGCACGGGGGGAGCGAACACCGGGGAGCTGTTTTTT. Translated, it gives CASTGGANTGELFF.

The genes are TRBV7-2 and TRBJ2-7, with TRBD2 matching over 8 bases. CDR1 and CDR2 from the germline V gene are SGHTA and FQGNSA. CDR3 length: 17 amino acids. After removal of 2 bases from V and 4 bases from J, the junction contained 13 bases not matched to a gene. CDR3 DNA sequence: TGTGCCAGCAGCTTAAATTTCGGTTGGCGGGAGGATTACGAGCAGTACTTC. Its protein is CASSLNFGWREDYEQYF. Using reference TRBV7-2 and TRBJ2-7 for the parts outside the CDR3, the full variable domain is GAGVSQSPSNKVTEKGKDVELRCDPISGHTALYWYRQSLGQGLEFLIYFQGNSAPDKSGLPSDRFSAERTGGSVSTLTIQRTQQEDSAVYLCASSLNFGWREDYEQYFGPGTRLTVT.